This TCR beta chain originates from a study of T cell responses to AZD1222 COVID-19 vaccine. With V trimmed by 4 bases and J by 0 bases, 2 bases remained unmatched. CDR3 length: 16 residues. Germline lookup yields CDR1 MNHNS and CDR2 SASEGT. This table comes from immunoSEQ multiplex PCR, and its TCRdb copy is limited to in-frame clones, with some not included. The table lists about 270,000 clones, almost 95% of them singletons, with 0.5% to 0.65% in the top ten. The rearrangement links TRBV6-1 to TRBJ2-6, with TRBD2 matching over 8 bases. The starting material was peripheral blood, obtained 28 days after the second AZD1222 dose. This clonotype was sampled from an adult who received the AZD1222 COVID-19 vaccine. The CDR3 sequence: CASSGRGVSGANVLTF. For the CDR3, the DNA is TGTGCCAGCAGTGGGCGGGGGGTCTCTGGGGCCAACGTCCTGACTTTC.